This is a list of T cell receptor beta chains from one sample in a study of blood T cell repertoires in COVID-19. TCRdb's copy holds only in-frame clones and misses some; the assay was immunoSEQ multiplex PCR. The sample has 150,000 to 200,000 clones, more than 65% seen once. Sequenced: PBMCs or T cells enriched from blood (not recorded which). All receptors come from a woman in her forties or fifties with acute COVID-19. The conserved cysteine and the conserved F or W are not part of the CDR3 here. The D gene is left open where the match is weak. Some rows have no size entry. The others give once, few or many, or a class for an expanded clone.

V	D	size	J	CDR3
TRBV7-6	.	.	TRBJ2-6	ASSLEGGAAGANVLT
TRBV10-1	.	.	TRBJ2-3	ASTTYCGAQMDTQY
TRBV24-1	.	few	TRBJ1-2	ATSDLTGPDYGYT
TRBV6-1	TRBD2	.	TRBJ2-2	ASSEGLAANTGELF
TRBV25-1	.	.	TRBJ2-1	ASSVINEQF
TRBV2	TRBD1	.	TRBJ2-1	ASSGIGQGARDEQF
TRBV11-3	.	.	TRBJ2-1	ASSLGPQYNEQF
TRBV28	.	.	TRBJ1-1	ASSLPREITTEAF
TRBV2	TRBD1	.	TRBJ1-3	ASSAGGTGNTIY
TRBV19	.	.	TRBJ1-5	ASRINRDQPQH
TRBV11-3	TRBD2	.	TRBJ2-5	ASSLGAGAQETQY
TRBV7-9	TRBD1	many	TRBJ1-2	ASITYSQGIDGYT
TRBV7-6	TRBD1	.	TRBJ1-5	ASSSLTGIQPQH
TRBV3-1/TRBV3-2	.	.	TRBJ2-1	ASSRPGGGEGDEQF
TRBV18	.	few	TRBJ1-5	ASSRTRQKNSNQPQH
TRBV30	.	.	TRBJ2-4	AWSVRGVSDIQY
TRBV11-1	TRBD1	.	TRBJ2-1	ASSPGTVLSYNEQF
TRBV5-1	TRBD1	.	TRBJ1-6	ASSWTGTGTSPLH
TRBV7-3	.	.	TRBJ2-3	ASSPTGVTDTQY
TRBV11-1	TRBD2	once	TRBJ2-1	ASSRASGGAGEQF
TRBV6-6	TRBD1	.	TRBJ1-1	ASIDRGNTEAF
TRBV7-9	TRBD1	.	TRBJ1-6	ASSSYRGTESPLH
TRBV9	.	.	TRBJ1-3	ASSVDTGTGNTIY
TRBV4-3	.	.	TRBJ2-3	ASSQADQGSDTQY
TRBV3-1/TRBV3-2	.	.	TRBJ1-5	ASSRGSDSNQPQH
TRBV11-2	.	few	TRBJ2-3	ASSSTKRGARTDTQY
TRBV11-1	.	.	TRBJ1-1	ASQRETVNTEAF
TRBV6-6	TRBD1	.	TRBJ1-1	ASSQGEREAF
TRBV7-9	TRBD2	once	TRBJ2-1	ASSSRGGLEDEQF